This entry lists 29 T cell receptor beta chains sequenced from one sample in a study of blood T cell repertoires in COVID-19. The repertoire was sequenced with immunoSEQ multiplex PCR; TCRdb's copy has only in-frame clones and lacks some. In the table there are fewer than 130,000 clones, 80% to 90% of which are singletons. The material sequenced was peripheral blood. These TCRs come from a woman older than 75 with acute or convalescent COVID-19.

The rearrangement links TRBV6-4 to TRBJ2-3; TRBD1 matches at 10 bases. J was trimmed by 1 base and V by 2 bases; bases with no gene match: 0. This CDR3 spans 15 amino acids. Germline V gene data show CDR1 as MRHNA and CDR2 as SNTAGT. The CDR3 is CASSDGQGGTDTQYF. For the CDR3, the DNA is TGTGCCAGCAGTGACGGACAGGGGGGCACAGATACGCAGTATTTT.

This rearrangement joins TRBV18 to TRBJ2-1; 13 bases are a match to TRBD2. Per germline, CDR1 KGHSH and CDR2 LQKENI. The J segment lost 0 bases and the V segment lost 3 bases, leaving 8 bases of the junction unmatched. This CDR3 comprises 19 residues. In DNA form, the CDR3 reads TGTGCCAGCTCACCTCGACTAGCGGGGGGCCCCAGCTCCTACAATGAGCAGTTCTTC. Its protein is CASSPRLAGGPSSYNEQFF.

The chain joins TRBV30 to TRBJ2-7; D perhaps matches TRBD1 (5 bases). V lost 7 bases to trimming and J lost 1 base, with 8 bases between them. This CDR3 contains 11 residues. CDR1 GTSNPN and CDR2 SVGIG come from the germline V gene (reference sequence). CDR3 DNA: TGTGCCTTGACAGTATCCTACGAGCAGTACTTC. Translated: CALTVSYEQYF.

This clone was counted a single time. The V call is TRBV10-3, the J call TRBJ1-1, with 7 bases that match TRBD1. The CDR3 has 12 residues. Germline values: CDR1 ENHRY, CDR2 SYGVKD. The V and J ends lost 10 bases and 6 bases, in that order; junction bases with no gene match: 8. For the CDR3, the DNA is TGTGCCACCCAGCAGGGGGTGGCTGAAGCTTTCTTT. It encodes CATQQGVAEAFF.

The chain combines TRBV5-1 with TRBJ1-4; a weak D match, TRBD1 (5 bases). The CDR3 spans 14 residues. Germline V gene data show CDR1 as SGHRS and CDR2 as YFSETQ. The ends were cut back, 0 bases at V and 7 bases at J, with 10 bases in the middle. In nucleotides, the CDR3 is TGCGCCAGCAGCTTGGGCCAGGGCCTTGAAAAACTGTTTTTT. This codes for CASSLGQGLEKLFF. Based on the CDR3 plus reference TRBV5-1 and TRBJ1-4, the full variable domain is KAGVTQTPRYLIKTRGQQVTLSCSPISGHRSVSWYQQTPGQGLQFLFEYFSETQRNKGNFPGRFSGRQFSNSRSEMNVSTLELGDSALYLCASSLGQGLEKLFFGSGTQLSVL.

The chain has TRBV7-3 and TRBJ2-3; D is ambiguous. V dropped 1 base and J dropped 2 bases, with 10 bases sitting between them. This CDR3 spans 15 amino acids. The V gene's germline CDR1 is SGHTA and CDR2 FQGTGA. As DNA, the CDR3 is TGTGCCAGCAGCTTAAGCTCTCTAAACACAGATACGCAGTATTTT. This translates into CASSLSSLNTDTQYF.

This chain connects TRBV24-1 to TRBJ2-1; TRBD1 matches 11 bases. CDR3 length equals 15 residues. With V trimmed by 10 bases and J by 10 bases, 14 bases remained unmatched. Germline CDR1 KGHDR, CDR2 SFDVKD. The CDR3 nucleotides are TGTGCCACAGACCCCGGGACAGGGGGTCCTTGGGAGCAGTTCTTC. The encoded protein is CATDPGTGGPWEQFF.

This clone appeared a few times. The gene calls are TRBV11-3 and TRBJ2-7; D is unclear. The CDR3 is 12 amino acids. Germline V lookup: CDR1 SGHNT, CDR2 YENEEA. The ends were cut back, 5 bases at V and 3 bases at J, with 8 bases in the middle. CDR3 region: CASSGGDYEQYF. In DNA form, the CDR3 reads TGTGCCAGCAGCGGCGGCGACTACGAGCAGTACTTC.

The rearrangement links TRBV6-6 to TRBJ1-2; 10 nucleotides align to TRBD1. The CDR3 totals 12 residues. The germline V gene has CDR1 MNHNY and CDR2 SVGAGI (reference sequence). V trimming: 6 bases; J trimming: 6 bases; junction bases outside the gene matches: 1. CDR3 sequence (DNA): TGTGCCAGCAGCGGGACAGGGGATGGCTACACCTTC. Protein sequence: CASSGTGDGYTF.

This chain links TRBV6-5 with TRBJ1-6; D is possibly TRBD1 (6 bases). The V gene lost 0 bases and the J gene lost 9 bases, with 15 bases spanning the gap. This CDR3 region has 16 residues. Germline V gene data show CDR1 as MNHEY and CDR2 as SVGAGI. CDR3 sequence: CASSYSHPGTTSPLHF. The CDR3 nucleotides read TGTGCCAGCAGTTACTCGCACCCCGGGACAACTTCACCCCTCCACTTT.

The gene calls are TRBV6-5 and TRBJ1-5; D unresolved. The CDR3 covers 14 residues. Germline V gene lookup returns CDR1 MNHEY and CDR2 SVGAGI. V was shortened by 0 bases and J by 5 bases, with 8 bases between the two germline ends. The CDR3 nucleotides are TGTGCCAGCAGTTACTCGAGGGTTGATCAGCCCCAGCATTTT. It encodes CASSYSRVDQPQHF.

The chain combines TRBV4-3 with TRBJ2-1; D may be TRBD2 (6 bases). The CDR3 runs to 13 residues. Trimming shortened V by 0 bases and J by 9 bases, and 9 bases separated the two germline ends. Germline loops: CDR1 LGHNA, CDR2 YSLEER. CDR3 nucleotides: TGCGCCAGCAGCCAAGATCGGGGGACTGAGCAGTTCTTC. Encoded protein: CASSQDRGTEQFF.

V and J are TRBV5-1 and TRBJ2-7; 7 bases line up with TRBD1. This CDR3 comprises 14 residues. V trimming: 4 bases; J trimming: 1 base; junction bases outside the gene matches: 5. Germline loops: CDR1 SGHRS, CDR2 YFSETQ. CDR3 DNA: TGCGCCAGCAGCCCCGGGACAGATTCCTACGAGCAGTACTTC. Its protein is CASSPGTDSYEQYF.

The chain carries TRBV15 and TRBJ1-3; weak D call: TRBD1 (6 bases). This CDR3 has 15 residues. In germline, CDR1 is LNHNV, CDR2 YYDKDF (reference sequence). The V gene lost 4 bases and the J gene lost 1 base, with 11 bases spanning the gap. CDR3 sequence (DNA): TGTGCCACCAGCAAAATTACAGGGTCTGGAAACACCATATATTTT. Translating it yields CATSKITGSGNTIYF.

This clone was seen a single time. The V call is TRBV5-1, the J call TRBJ1-4; TRBD1 is a possible D gene (5 bases). The V end was cut by 2 bases, the J end by 7 bases, with 9 bases between. Germline CDR1 is SGHRS and CDR2 is YFSETQ. There are 13 residues in the CDR3. The DNA of the CDR3 is TGCGCCAGCAGCTTAGGCAGGGCTGAAAAACTGTTTTTT. This encodes CASSLGRAEKLFF.

The V gene is TRBV10-3, the J gene TRBJ2-7; 8 bases are shared with TRBD1. The V segment lost 6 bases and the J segment 0 bases; nucleotides outside the gene matches: 4. Germline values: CDR1 ENHRY, CDR2 SYGVKD. The CDR3 covers 14 residues. This CDR3 reads CAIRRTGSSYEQYF. CDR3 bases: TGTGCCATCAGGAGGACAGGGAGCTCCTACGAGCAGTACTTC.

This chain connects TRBV30 to TRBJ1-1; D possibly corresponds to TRBD1 (5 bases). CDR3 length: 13 amino acids. Trimming took off 3 bases at V and 5 bases at J, with 13 bases between the two ends. CDR1 is GTSNPN and CDR2 is SVGIG in the germline V gene (reference sequence). DNA of the CDR3: TGTGCCTGGAGCCTCGGGGGGAGGACTGAAGCTTTCTTT. Amino acid sequence: CAWSLGGRTEAFF.

V gene TRBV10-3 combines with J gene TRBJ1-3; D call uncertain. CDR3 length equals 14 residues. Germline CDR1 and CDR2: ENHRY and SYGVKD. Trimming cost V 3 bases and J 4 bases, with 10 bases left between them. CDR3 bases: TGTGCCATCAGTGACCCTTTACAGGGAAACACCATATATTTT. Its translation: CAISDPLQGNTIYF.

The chain has TRBV12-3 or TRBV12-4 and TRBJ1-1, with D uncertain. This CDR3 is 11 amino acids long. Trimming took 5 bases from V and 6 from J, leaving 7 bases between them. The CDR3 is CASSDTAEAFF. CDR3 coding DNA: TGTGCCAGCAGTGACACCGCTGAAGCTTTCTTT.

This clone appeared a few times. V gene TRBV19 combines with J gene TRBJ1-6, with a weak D call TRBD1 (5 bases). V lost 6 bases and J 5 bases, leaving 17 bases between the germline ends. From germline, CDR1 is LNHDA and CDR2 SQIVND (reference sequence). The CDR3 spans 16 residues. The CDR3 DNA sequence: TGTGCCAGTAGACCGGGTGCAGGGCTGGATAATTCACCCCTCCACTTT. This gives the protein CASRPGAGLDNSPLHF.

The chain uses TRBV19 and TRBJ2-2; 7 bases align to TRBD2. The germline CDR1 and CDR2 sequences are LNHDA and SQIVND (reference sequence). CDR3 size: 15 residues. The J segment lost 1 base and the V segment lost 3 bases, leaving 2 bases of the junction unmatched. The CDR3 region has the DNA TGTGCCAGTAGTATTAGCGGGCGGAACACCGGGGAGCTGTTTTTT. It translates to CASSISGRNTGELFF.

In its sample, this clone was seen once. The rearrangement uses TRBV7-6 and TRBJ1-4, with unresolved D. Germline CDR1 and CDR2: SGHVS and FNYEAQ. CDR3 length equals 14 residues. V was cut by 1 base and J by 4 bases, with 7 bases left in between. CDR3: CASSLGHDNEKLFF. The CDR3 nucleotides read TGTGCCAGCAGCTTAGGACACGATAATGAAAAACTGTTTTTT. The full variable domain, in which reference TRBV7-6 and TRBJ1-4 provide the parts outside the CDR3, is GAGVSQSPRYKVTKRGQDVALRCDPISGHVSLYWYRQALGQGPEFLTYFNYEAQQDKSGLPNDRFSAERPEGSISTLTIQRTEQRDSAMYRCASSLGHDNEKLFFGSGTQLSVL.

The genes are TRBV6-5 and TRBJ2-2; 8 bases line up with TRBD1. This CDR3 is 14 amino acids long. V trimming: 7 bases; J trimming: 4 bases; junction bases outside the gene matches: 5. CDR1 and CDR2 from the germline V gene are MNHEY and SVGAGI. The CDR3 is CASKFRGPTGELFF. CDR3 nucleotide sequence: TGTGCCAGCAAGTTCAGGGGGCCCACCGGGGAGCTGTTTTTT.

The CDR3 is CASRAYNEQFF. CDR3 DNA sequence: TGTGCCAGCCGCGCCTACAATGAGCAGTTCTTC. This chain links TRBV12-3 or TRBV12-4 with TRBJ2-1; D remains ambiguous. CDR3 length equals 11 residues. Trimming removed 8 bases at V and 2 bases at J, with 4 bases between.

This clone was picked up one time. The V and J genes are TRBV18 and TRBJ1-1; possible D gene TRBD1, 5 bases. The CDR3 spans 14 residues. V lost 3 bases to trimming and J lost 3 bases, with 11 bases between them. CDR1 and CDR2 from the germline V gene are KGHSH and LQKENI. The CDR3 DNA is TGTGCCAGCTCACCCCCAGGGATGCACACTGAAGCTTTCTTT. Its protein is CASSPPGMHTEAFF.

A word on this clone: The same CDR3 can be traced to other DNA sequences in this sample. The rearrangement uses TRBV20-1 and TRBJ2-3; D gene uncertain. Trimming took off 5 bases at V and 2 bases at J, with 2 bases between the two ends. The germline V gene has CDR1 DFQATT and CDR2 SNEGSKA (reference sequence). CDR3 size: 10 residues. This CDR3 is CSAYTDTQYF. As DNA, the CDR3 is TGCAGTGCTTACACAGATACGCAGTATTTT.

The chain links TRBV7-2 to TRBJ1-1; 9 bases are shared with TRBD1. Germline V gene sequence: CDR1 SGHTA, CDR2 FQGNSA. This CDR3 has 13 amino acids. The V and J ends lost 9 bases and 1 base, in that order; junction bases with no gene match: 3. CDR3: CASWTGANTEAFF. CDR3 nucleotide sequence: TGTGCCAGTTGGACAGGGGCGAACACTGAAGCTTTCTTT. The whole variable domain, remainder taken from reference TRBV7-2 and TRBJ1-1, is GAGVSQSPSNKVTEKGKDVELRCDPISGHTALYWYRQSLGQGLEFLIYFQGNSAPDKSGLPSDRFSAERTGGSVSTLTIQRTQQEDSAVYLCASWTGANTEAFFGQGTRLTVV.

This clone showed up just once. The chain has TRBV30 and TRBJ2-1; D is unclear. This CDR3 region has 13 residues. Germline V gene sequence: CDR1 GTSNPN, CDR2 SVGIG (reference sequence). V was trimmed by 5 bases and J by 6 bases, leaving 14 bases between them. CDR3 protein: CAWGRLGFNEQFF. The DNA for the CDR3 is TGTGCCTGGGGCCGTTTGGGCTTCAATGAGCAGTTCTTC.

The V gene is TRBV5-4, the J gene TRBJ2-6, with TRBD1 matching 11 bases. J was trimmed by 1 base and V by 5 bases; bases with no gene match: 5. This CDR3 contains 17 residues. CDR1 and CDR2 from the germline V gene are SGHNT and YYREEE (reference sequence). DNA for the CDR3: TGTGCCAGCAGGGACAGGGGGCTAAGGTCTGGGGCCAACGTCCTGACTTTC. Its protein product is CASRDRGLRSGANVLTF.